This T cell receptor beta chain came from a study of read filtering for tumor transcriptome and immune sequencing (dated by TCRdb to 2018 to 2021). Context from the whole study: Of the patients in the cohort, some 18 were male and over 11 were female, and their mean age was 65.9 years, with a range of about 40 to 85. TCR-region mapped reads per sample ranged from about 4.05 to 11 million with IR-seq versus only roughly 75 to 1273 with RNA-seq. Whole-transcriptome libraries were prepared with the TruSeq RNA Access Library Prep Kit after DNase treatment. One main goal was a read-filtering strategy for immune repertoire data, in particular deciding whether clonotypes backed by only one read should be removed. Under revised international staging, roughly eight patients fell into R-ISS I, some 15 into R-ISS II and over five into R-ISS III. Using the same bone marrow samples, the study ran both targeted immune repertoire sequencing and bulk whole-transcriptome sequencing and then compared the TCR repertoires from each method. The paper's findings and limits, for the study overall: Clonotypes were captured by IR-seq at much higher depth and more reliably than by RNA-seq, and smaller IR-seq throughput was sufficient for identification of most shared clonotypes. In IR-seq, around 85% of clonotypes but approximately 3.8% of total reads were represented by single-read clonotypes, whereas in RNA-seq, 65% to 75% of clonotypes and about 46% of reads were represented by single-read clonotypes. Removing single-read clonotypes increased the correlation between IR-seq and RNA-seq shared clonotype proportions. The sorted CD138-negative fraction was a mixed bone marrow immune population, not purified T cells.

The sample holds many counts of this clonotype. No antigen is known for it. Base qualities were left out, and no much larger clone turns up one base away. The CDR3 covers 14 residues, taking in both the cysteine and the phenylalanine. Only CDR3 DNA is held: 42 bases, read in frame from base 1. Cut back by 4 bases and 2 bases, the V and J ends lie 9 bases apart. CDR1 and CDR2 were assigned from the germline V gene as MNHEY and SVGAGI. Every patient had bone marrow sampled at the time of active disease. Isolation of bone marrow mononuclear cells was performed by Ficoll-Hypaque density gradient centrifugation. To remove myeloma plasma cells, the cells were labeled with CD138 magnetic microbeads on a MACS separator, and CD138-negative cells were then collected by negative selection. Flow cytometry on an Attune NxT with CD138 antibodies was used to check the purity of the isolated cells. Total RNA was extracted using TRIzol reagent and was quantified on a NanoDrop spectrophotometer. Paired RNA-seq and IR-seq were performed on the CD138-negative bone marrow sample of each patient.

TCR libraries were built from 400 to 450 ng RNA with the Immunoverse kit, using molecular barcoded adaptors covering alpha/delta and beta/gamma chains. TCR library preparation was performed with the same RNA that was used for transcriptome sequencing. Sequencing of the TCR libraries was done on an Illumina HiSeq 4000 with 2 x 150 cycles. Per the original workflow: Using MiXCR, which included quality filtering and error correction, TCR reads were aligned to human V, D, J and C references and then assembled into CDR3 clonotypes. The tcR package in R was used for analysis of clonotype counts and gene usage diversity. For inspection of raw mapping reads, RNA-seq reads were mapped by STAR aligner version 2.5.3a onto GRCh37 of the human genome. To test how sequencing depth affects detected clonotypes, IR-seq fastq files were randomly downsampled with Seqtk 1.3. TCRdb reprocessed the public reads (quality trimming at Q25 with fastp, clone calling with MiXCR) and kept in-frame beta chains. Each record represents a unique CDR3 protein, reported with the most common genes and DNA among its rows. In this record, the V and J calls reflect TCRdb's handling and not the investigators' own analysis. The sample has 120,000 or so distinct CDR3 sequences on record, approximately 12% of them singletons. The ten top clones hold roughly 9.6% of the sample.

The sequence came from a donor aged 40 or over with multiple myeloma. The sequence joins TRBV6-5 to TRBJ1-5, with no confident D gene call. Sequencing input: a population of CD138-negative cells sorted from bone marrow. The sample's cell subset or site label, in plain terms: bone marrow mononuclear cells depleted of CD138+ plasma/myeloma cells by negative magnetic selection. The nucleotides read TGTGCCAGCAGTTCGACCCAGGGCAATCAGCCCCAGCATTTT. Protein translation: CASSSTQGNQPQHF.